The following is a TCR beta chain sequence with its context. Sequenced by immunoSEQ multiplex PCR; TCRdb stores in-frame clones only, minus some. The sample consists of 90,000 to 120,000 clones, roughly 90% of them appearing once. The data belong to a study of OX40 agonist ivuxolimab in advanced cancers. At cycle 4 day 1, cycle 7 day 1, and baseline, blood was sampled. This TCR came from an adult with an advanced solid tumor such as melanoma, head and neck, liver or kidney cancer. The source material was CD4+ or CD8+ T cells sorted from blood, sampled in a trial of the OX40 agonist ivuxolimab.

The CDR3 loop reads CASSSGTGGFNEQFF. The CDR3 region has the DNA TGCGCCAGCAGTTCCGGGACAGGGGGATTCAATGAGCAGTTCTTC. This chain links TRBV5-1 with TRBJ2-1, with 11 bases identical to TRBD1. Germline lookup yields CDR1 SGHRS and CDR2 YFSETQ. V shed 5 bases and J 6 bases; nucleotides not matched to a gene: 7. The CDR3 sequence is 15 residues long.